These 17 T cell receptor beta chains originate from one sample sequenced in a study of monozygotic twins with inflammatory bowel disease. One entry per CDR3 protein, without DNA, is what TCRdb gives after re-calling the 5' RACE reads. The sample's table shows approximately 400,000 distinct CDR3 sequences. Sequenced material: blood. The receptors stem from a human donor with ulcerative colitis or Crohn's disease, or a healthy co-twin of an affected twin (not recorded which).

This rearrangement joins TRBV28 to TRBJ2-4; without DNA, the TCRdb call of TRBD1 cannot be checked. CDR1 and CDR2 from the germline V gene are MDHEN and SYDVKM. The CDR3 is made up of 17 amino acids. The CDR3 reads CASSLTVSGKVKNIQYF.

CDR3 sequence reads: CASSYGTGGYEQFF. The chain is built from TRBV7-2 and TRBJ2-1; TCRdb's D call of TRBD1 is untestable without DNA. CDR1 and CDR2 from the germline V gene are SGHTA and FQGNSA. This CDR3 contains 14 residues.

This rearrangement joins TRBV7-3 to TRBJ2-1; TCRdb's D gene call, TRBD2, goes unchecked for lack of DNA. Germline CDR1 SGHTA, CDR2 FQGTGA. CDR3 length: 14 amino acids. CDR3 residues: CASSFTGTDPRRVF.

The chain employs TRBV28 and TRBJ2-7; TCRdb calls TRBD2, which cannot be checked without DNA. The V gene's germline CDR1 is MDHEN and CDR2 SYDVKM. The CDR3 has 16 amino acids. CDR3 sequence reads: CASSSLTSGSTYEQYF.

This CDR3 reads CASRERGGRNNEQFF. The V gene is TRBV3-1, the J gene TRBJ2-1; the D call from TCRdb, TRBD2, cannot be confirmed without DNA. Germline lookup yields CDR1 LGHDT and CDR2 YNNKEL (reference sequence). This CDR3 has 15 residues.

The rearrangement links TRBV7-2 to TRBJ1-6; no DNA is available, so the TRBD1 call from TCRdb remains unchecked. In germline, CDR1 is SGHTA, CDR2 FQGNSA. The CDR3 consists of 16 residues. The CDR3: CASSLEGGLKGSPLHF.

The chain is built from TRBV29-1 and TRBJ2-2; TCRdb proposes TRBD2, but this gene call is untestable without DNA. The length of the CDR3 is 14 residues. Germline V CDR1 and CDR2: SQVTM, ANQGSEA. CDR3 amino acids: CSVSPGWNTGELFF.

The chain employs TRBV6-6 and TRBJ2-5; TCRdb picks TRBD1, but there is no DNA to check that call. CDR1 and CDR2 (germline): MNHNY, SVGAGI (reference sequence). This CDR3 is 13 amino acids long. The CDR3 sequence: CASSYDSQETQYF.

The chain employs TRBV27 and TRBJ1-1; TCRdb indicates TRBD1, and absent DNA this call remains unverified. CDR1 MNHEY and CDR2 SMNVEV come from the germline V gene (reference sequence). The CDR3 is 11 amino acids. CDR3 protein: CASSCPGEAFF.

The chain employs TRBV3-1 and TRBJ1-2. The CDR3 spans 13 residues. CDR1 and CDR2 (germline): LGHDT, YNNKEL (reference sequence). The chain's CDR3 is CASSQAANYGYTF.

The chain recombines TRBV14 with TRBJ2-1; the D call of TRBD1 rests on TCRdb alone, since no DNA is present to check it. The CDR3 runs 13 residues. Germline V gives CDR1 SGHDN, CDR2 FVKESK. The CDR3 spells CASSPVAPGEQFF.

The chain is built from TRBV7-8 and TRBJ2-1; the D gene TCRdb calls, TRBD2, cannot be checked with no DNA. The germline V gene encodes CDR1 SGHVS and CDR2 FQNEAQ. The CDR3 contains 15 residues. The CDR3: CASSSLARSYNEQFF.

CDR3 region: CASSPFKGIAKNIQYF. V gene TRBV7-9 combines with J gene TRBJ2-4. The CDR3 length is 16 residues. Germline V CDR1 and CDR2: SEHNR, FQNEAQ (reference sequence). The full variable domain, with the rest looked up from reference TRBV7-9 and TRBJ2-4, is DTGVSQNPRHKITKRGQNVTFRCDPISEHNRLYWYRQTLGQGPEFLTYFQNEAQLEKSRLLSDRFSAERPKGSFSTLEIQRTEQGDSAMYLCASSPFKGIAKNIQYFGAGTRLSVL.

V is TRBV29-1 and J is TRBJ1-1; TCRdb calls TRBD1, which cannot be checked without DNA. Germline V lookup: CDR1 SQVTM, CDR2 ANQGSEA. The CDR3 loop spans 11 amino acids. CDR3 sequence: CSVGLDRGAFF.

CDR3 amino acids: CASSLQRGAYNEQFF. The chain combines TRBV5-1 with TRBJ2-1; without DNA, the TCRdb call of TRBD2 cannot be checked. Germline loops: CDR1 SGHRS, CDR2 YFSETQ. The CDR3 extends over 15 amino acids.

This rearrangement joins TRBV29-1 to TRBJ1-2. Germline lookup yields CDR1 SQVTM and CDR2 ANQGSEA. The CDR3 spans 12 residues. CDR3 loop: CSVDRRYYGYTF.

CDR3 sequence: CASSLPSYNEQFF. This sequence joins TRBV7-2 and TRBJ2-1. The CDR3 runs 13 residues. Germline values: CDR1 SGHTA, CDR2 FQGNSA. Together with reference TRBV7-2 and TRBJ2-1, the CDR3 gives the full variable domain: GAGVSQSPSNKVTEKGKDVELRCDPISGHTALYWYRQSLGQGLEFLIYFQGNSAPDKSGLPSDRFSAERTGGSVSTLTIQRTQQEDSAVYLCASSLPSYNEQFFGPGTRLTVL.